What follows describes a single T cell receptor (beta chain). Its antigen is still unknown. This sample is part of a study of blood T cells in healthy people across ages. Whole-study context: Using template switching, researchers captured about one barcoded beta molecule for each two T cells.

CDR1 SGHRS and CDR2 YFSETQ come from the germline V gene. V gave up 6 bases and J gave up 1 base, with 10 bases separating them. CDR3 length: 13 amino acids. Overall study findings and caveats: Age advanced and TCR beta diversity per million T cells fell, roughly linearly.

Collection of 9.5 to 10 milliliters of peripheral blood was performed for each donor. Then a second PCR, running about 6 to 12 cycles, was carried out with a sample-barcoded 5' primer and a J-beta primer mix. TCRdb reanalysed the 5' RACE reads using MiXCR and keeps one entry per CDR3 protein. Among about 2 million distinct CDR3 sequences, around half were seen once, and the ten largest hold around 2.1%. The origin of this receptor is a woman between 35 and 50 years old in good health. The sequenced sample was blood. The V gene is TRBV5-1, the J gene TRBJ1-1, with unresolved D. This CDR3 is CASTSLGNTEAFF. In DNA, the CDR3 is TGCGCCAGCACCTCCCTCGGGAACACTGAAGCTTTCTTT.